Each of the 10 T cell receptor beta chains below was sequenced from the same sample in a study of blood T cell repertoires in COVID-19. Here immunoSEQ multiplex PCR was the method, and the copy in TCRdb shows in-frame clones only, minus some. The repertoire has just over 350,000 clones, roughly 90% of them found once; the top ten carry 7.1%. Sequencing was performed on peripheral blood. Receptors originate from a woman aged 55-70 years with COVID-19, enrolled during active disease.

The chain couples TRBV14 to TRBJ1-1; a weak D match, TRBD1 (5 bases). CDR3 length equals 17 residues. The ends were cut back, 0 bases at V and 0 bases at J, with 14 bases in the middle. Germline CDR1 reads SGHDN; CDR2 reads FVKESK. The CDR3 protein is CASSQDRGSAMNTEAFF. The DNA for the CDR3 is TGTGCCAGCAGCCAAGATAGGGGTTCCGCTATGAACACTGAAGCTTTCTTT.

This rearrangement joins TRBV5-6 to TRBJ2-7; 12 positions agree with TRBD2. With V trimmed by 1 base and J by 0 bases, 5 bases remained unmatched. Germline loops: CDR1 SGHDT, CDR2 YYEEEE. The CDR3 totals 17 residues. The DNA for the CDR3 is TGTGCCAGCAGCTTGAGGACTAGCGGGGTCTCCTCCTACGAGCAGTACTTC. Translating it yields CASSLRTSGVSSYEQYF.

V is TRBV7-2 and J is TRBJ2-7; TRBD1 is a possible D gene (6 bases). Germline-derived CDR1 and CDR2 are SGHTA and FQGNSA. V was pared by 5 bases and J by 1 base, with 12 bases between. The CDR3 runs 14 residues. CDR3 protein: CASSPRQVSYEQYF. The CDR3 DNA reads as TGTGCCAGCAGCCCTCGACAGGTATCCTACGAGCAGTACTTC.

The chain employs TRBV11-3 and TRBJ1-2, with a tentative D call TRBD1 (6 bases). Germline CDR1 reads SGHNT; CDR2 reads YENEEA. This CDR3 comprises 13 residues. V was cut by 5 bases and J by 3 bases, with 10 bases left in between. CDR3 DNA sequence: TGTGCCAGCAGCAGGGGGAACGACTATGGCTACACCTTC. This encodes CASSRGNDYGYTF.

Turning to this clone: Different DNA sequences within this sample yield the same CDR3. This chain links TRBV18 with TRBJ1-2; 7 bases line up with TRBD1. V trimming: 0 bases; J trimming: 2 bases; junction bases outside the gene matches: 3. The germline V gene has CDR1 KGHSH and CDR2 LQKENI. CDR3 length: 15 amino acids. CDR3 residues: CASSPPGTANYGYTF. The CDR3 DNA reads TGTGCCAGCTCACCACCGGGGACAGCAAACTATGGCTACACCTTC.

The chain couples TRBV11-2 to TRBJ2-1; D might be TRBD2 (6 bases). Germline V CDR1 and CDR2: SGHAT, FQNNGV. Trimming left V 0 bases short and J 0 bases short, with 9 bases between. This CDR3 spans 16 amino acids. CDR3 region: CASSLDRGSSYNEQFF. CDR3 nucleotide sequence: TGTGCCAGCAGCTTAGATCGGGGGAGCTCCTACAATGAGCAGTTCTTC.

The rearrangement uses TRBV2 and TRBJ2-2; possibly TRBD2 for D (5 bases). Trimming stripped 6 bases from V and 1 base from J, with 9 bases between. From germline, CDR1 is SNHLY and CDR2 FYNNEI. This CDR3 is built from 14 residues. The CDR3 is CASRVRENTGELFF. The CDR3 nucleotides read TGTGCCAGCAGAGTGAGGGAGAACACCGGGGAGCTGTTTTTT.

V gene TRBV7-9 combines with J gene TRBJ1-4; TRBD1 might be the D (6 bases). Trimming removed 1 base at V and 3 bases at J, with 15 bases between. From germline, CDR1 is SEHNR and CDR2 FQNEAQ (reference sequence). The CDR3 is 17 amino acids. The CDR3 region is CASSLGGGRRPNEKLFF. As DNA, the CDR3 is TGTGCCAGCAGCTTAGGTGGGGGCAGGCGGCCTAATGAAAAACTGTTTTTT.

CDR3 in amino acids: CASRRSQETQYF. The DNA of the CDR3 is TGTGCCAGCAGACGGAGTCAAGAGACCCAGTACTTC. The gene calls are TRBV2 and TRBJ2-5; no firm D call. Per the germline V gene, CDR1 is SNHLY and CDR2 is FYNNEI. V lost 6 bases to trimming and J lost 2 bases, with 7 bases between them. This CDR3 has 12 residues.

The genes are TRBV7-8 and TRBJ1-5; maybe TRBD1 (6 bases). The V and J ends lost 0 bases and 4 bases respectively, with 10 bases between them. Germline V gene sequence: CDR1 SGHVS, CDR2 FQNEAQ. The CDR3 has 15 residues. This chain's CDR3 is CASSLAYQGNQPQHF. CDR3 bases: TGTGCCAGCAGCTTAGCGTATCAGGGGAATCAGCCCCAGCATTTT.